This entry is about one T cell receptor beta chain. Original handling: Amplification from reference gene primers served as the basis for estimated nucleated cell counts. Only in-frame clones appear in the TCRdb table, and some are missing; sequencing was by immunoSEQ multiplex PCR. V, J and clone size derive from that table, while D and trimming were established from the DNA sequence. This table has 80,000 or so clones, approximately 80% appearing once. This entry belongs to a study of blood T cell repertoires in COVID-19. For the study at large: The United States, Italy and Spain were the sources of the acute and convalescent COVID-19 samples.

This CDR3 comprises 19 residues. V shed 1 base and J 1 base; nucleotides not matched to a gene: 9. The germline gives CDR1 SGHTA, CDR2 FQGTGA. J is TRBJ2-2 and V is TRBV7-3, with TRBD2 matching over 10 bases. The specimen sequenced was peripheral blood. This receptor was identified in a man aged 80 or over with acute or convalescent COVID-19. The chain's CDR3 is CASSLKSSWTSGNTGELFF. DNA of the CDR3: TGTGCCAGCAGCTTAAAAAGCTCCTGGACTAGCGGGAACACCGGGGAGCTGTTTTTT.